This T cell receptor (beta chain) was sequenced for a study of vaccination effects on CD4 cells after COVID-19 (dated by TCRdb to between 2022 and 2023). In the study overall: Participants received two doses of either the BNT162b2 or the mRNA-1273 mRNA SARS-CoV-2 vaccine. SARS-CoV-2 spike-specific CD4+ TCR repertoires from before and after mRNA vaccination were compared in COVID-19 convalescent patients and in infection-naive vaccine recipients. The full study included 10 COVID-19 convalescent patients and several SARS-CoV-2-naive healthy vaccine recipients. In the study, cultures from other donors were sequenced using the Oncomine TCR Beta short-read assay on an Illumina iSeq 100.

Overall study results and their limits: Among healthy vaccine recipients, nearly all vaccine-induced clones were SARS-CoV-2 mono-reactive, and only 1 of 255 was cross-reactive with common cold coronaviruses. Marked clonal contraction was observed in both infection-induced and vaccine-induced clones at late post-vaccination timepoints, consistent with waning T cell responses. The study was limited by a small number of convalescent patients, and early post-infection timepoints were lacking.

The ViraFEST assay stimulated PBMC with viral peptide pools and then used TCR sequencing to identify antigen-specific CD4+ T cell clonotypes by expansion. After roughly 11 days of culture, CD4+ T cells were isolated with the EasySep CD4+ T cell isolation kit. None of the healthy vaccine recipients had a prior SARS-CoV-2 infection, which was confirmed by nucleocapsid antibody tests that came back negative both before and after vaccination. Two million PBMC per well were cultured with around 10 ug/ml peptides in IMDM containing about 5% human AB serum, 10 IU/ml IL-2 and gentamicin. On days 3 and 7, half of the culture medium was replaced with fresh IL-2-containing medium. Unless otherwise noted, each peptide stimulation condition was cultured in triplicate wells. PBMC were separated from whole blood using Ficoll-Paque Plus gradient centrifugation and were then either cryopreserved at -140C or used fresh. The overlapping peptide pools covered the spike proteins of SARS-CoV-2 as well as those of the common cold coronaviruses HCoV-NL63, HCoV-OC43 and HCoV-229E. The QIAamp micro DNA kit was used to extract genomic DNA from the cultured CD4+ T cells.

Library creation used the immunoSEQ multiplex PCR assay. DNA from the cultured and isolated CD4+ T cells underwent TCR beta CDR3 sequencing. Under the source paper's analysis protocol: The analysis removed non-productive TCR sequences, trimmed reads to the CDR3 region, and retained only CDR3s that were 7 or more amino acids long. The MANAFEST web app was used to identify antigen-specific clonotypes by comparing expansion in peptide wells with expansion in reference cultures. Positive clones required FDR<0.05 expansion versus reference and all other wells, odds ratio above 5, and frequency above 0.1% in two replicate wells. Clonotypes significantly expanded in SARS-CoV-2 spike wells and in at least one common cold coronavirus spike condition were defined as cross-reactive. CDR3 similarity was assessed by Levenshtein distance with the stringdist R package, and unrooted trees were built with ape in R 3.6.1. In TCRdb, the immuneACCESS table is reduced to in-frame sequences with V and J assigned. These tables do not hold every clone; where another copy was compared, an unresolved V gene accounts for under half, and the others remain unexplained. D and trimming were read from the DNA, whereas the V and J calls and clone size are those reported in that table. This sample has just under 65,000 clones in its table, and about 79% of those were observed once. The ten largest make up roughly 4% of the sample.

Points on this clone: What this receptor recognizes is not known. No much larger clone is present one base from it, and per-base qualities are unavailable.

V was cut back by 5 bases and J by 2 bases, leaving a gap of 18 bases between them. The CDR3 sequence holds 16 residues, the cysteine and phenylalanine included. Of the read, only the CDR3 DNA is kept; its 48 bases are in frame from base 1. The germline V gene specifies SGHTA as CDR1 and FQGNSA as CDR2. This specimen was CD4+ T cells from PBMCs cultured with HCoV-OC43 spike peptides, taken before COVID-19 vaccination. The sample's cell subset or site label is to be understood as: HCoV-OC43 spike overlapping peptide pool stimulation. The source of this sequence is a human donor who received a COVID-19 vaccine. The V and J segments used are TRBV7-2 and TRBJ2-5, with a weak D call of TRBD2 (5 bases match). The CDR3 has the sequence CASSGQSGGGQETQYF. The DNA sequence follows: TGTGCCAGCAGCGGGCAATCAGGCGGAGGTCAAGAGACCCAGTACTTC.